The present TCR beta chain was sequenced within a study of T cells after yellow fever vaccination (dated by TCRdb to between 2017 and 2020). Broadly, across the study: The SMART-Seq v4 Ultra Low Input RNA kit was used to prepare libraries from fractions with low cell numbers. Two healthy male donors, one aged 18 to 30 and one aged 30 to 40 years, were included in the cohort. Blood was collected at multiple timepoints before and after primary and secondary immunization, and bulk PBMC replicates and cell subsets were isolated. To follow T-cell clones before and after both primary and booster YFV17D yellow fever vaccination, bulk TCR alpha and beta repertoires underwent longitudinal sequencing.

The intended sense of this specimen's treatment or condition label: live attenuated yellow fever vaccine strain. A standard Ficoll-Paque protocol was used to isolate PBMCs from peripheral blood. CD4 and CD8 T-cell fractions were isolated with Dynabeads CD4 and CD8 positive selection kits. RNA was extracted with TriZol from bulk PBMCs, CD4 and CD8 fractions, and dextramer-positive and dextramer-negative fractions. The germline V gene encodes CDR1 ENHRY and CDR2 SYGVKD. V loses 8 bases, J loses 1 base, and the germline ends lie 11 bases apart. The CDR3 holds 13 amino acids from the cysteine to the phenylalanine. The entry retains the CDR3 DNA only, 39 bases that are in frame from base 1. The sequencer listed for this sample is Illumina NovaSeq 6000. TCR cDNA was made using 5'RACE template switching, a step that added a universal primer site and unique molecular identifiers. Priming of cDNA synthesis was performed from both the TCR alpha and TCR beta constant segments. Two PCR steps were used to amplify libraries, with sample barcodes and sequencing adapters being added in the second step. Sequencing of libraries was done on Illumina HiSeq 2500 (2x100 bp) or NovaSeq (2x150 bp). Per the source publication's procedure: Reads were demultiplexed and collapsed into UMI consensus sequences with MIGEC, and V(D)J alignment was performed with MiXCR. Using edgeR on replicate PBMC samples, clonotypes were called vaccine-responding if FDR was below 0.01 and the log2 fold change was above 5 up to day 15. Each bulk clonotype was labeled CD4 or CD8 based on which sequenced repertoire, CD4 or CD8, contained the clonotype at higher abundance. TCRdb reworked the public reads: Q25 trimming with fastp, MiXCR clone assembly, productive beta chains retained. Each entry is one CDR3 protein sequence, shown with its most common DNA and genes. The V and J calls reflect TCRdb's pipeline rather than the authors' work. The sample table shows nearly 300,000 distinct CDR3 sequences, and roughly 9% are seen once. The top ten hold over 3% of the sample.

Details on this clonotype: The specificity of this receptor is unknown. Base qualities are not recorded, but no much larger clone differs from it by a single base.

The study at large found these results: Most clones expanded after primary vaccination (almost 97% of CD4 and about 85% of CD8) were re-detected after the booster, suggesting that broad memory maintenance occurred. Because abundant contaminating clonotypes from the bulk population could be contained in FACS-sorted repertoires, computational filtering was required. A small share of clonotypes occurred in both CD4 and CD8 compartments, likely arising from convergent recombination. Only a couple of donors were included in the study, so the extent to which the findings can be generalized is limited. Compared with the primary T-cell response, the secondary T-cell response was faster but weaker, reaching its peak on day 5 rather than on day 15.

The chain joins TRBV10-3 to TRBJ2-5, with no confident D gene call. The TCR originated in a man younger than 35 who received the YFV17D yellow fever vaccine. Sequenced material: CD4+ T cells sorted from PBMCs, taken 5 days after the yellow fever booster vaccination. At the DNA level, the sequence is TGTGCCATCGCTCAGGATCCCCAAGAGACCCAGTACTTC. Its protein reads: CAIAQDPQETQYF.